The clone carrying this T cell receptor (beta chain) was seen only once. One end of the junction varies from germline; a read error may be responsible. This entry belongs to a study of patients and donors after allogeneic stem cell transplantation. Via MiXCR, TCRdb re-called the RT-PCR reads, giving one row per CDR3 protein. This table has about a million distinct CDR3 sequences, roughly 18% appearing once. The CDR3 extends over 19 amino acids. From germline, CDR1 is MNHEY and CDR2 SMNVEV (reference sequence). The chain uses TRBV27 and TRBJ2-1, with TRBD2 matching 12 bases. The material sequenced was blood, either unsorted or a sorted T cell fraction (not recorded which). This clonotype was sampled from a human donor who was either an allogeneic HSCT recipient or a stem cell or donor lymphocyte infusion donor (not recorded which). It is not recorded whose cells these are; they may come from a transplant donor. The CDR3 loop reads CAISPKTSGGVVSYNEQFF. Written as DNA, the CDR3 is TGTGCCATCAGTCCTAAGACTAGCGGGGGAGTCGTATCCTACAATGAGCAGTTCTTC.